This T cell receptor beta chain comes out of a study of STAT5B mutations in CD4+ large granular lymphocyte leukemia. The CDR3 is made up of 14 amino acids. Germline CDR1 and CDR2: SNHLY and FYNNEI. Trimming cost V 7 bases and J 5 bases; bases outside gene matches: 9. Comment on this clone: The antigen remains unidentified.

Profiling relied on immunoSEQ multiplex PCR, and the TCRdb table lists in-frame clones only, not all of them. This table has some 30,000 clones, roughly four fifths appearing once. Broader study findings: 8/27 top patient clones versus 2/35 control clones were TRBV06-family. Patient CD4-sorted repertoires stayed more clonal than healthy ones after leukemic-clone removal.

This receptor was obtained from a human donor in good health. Sequences were obtained from CD4+ T cells from blood buffy coats. V is TRBV2 and J is TRBJ2-3; 7 bases fit TRBD2. The CDR3 DNA is TGTGCCAGCATGCGGGAGCCAATAGAAGATACGCAGTATTTT. This codes for CASMREPIEDTQYF.